This record concerns one T cell receptor (beta chain) sequence. The antigen it binds to is not known. Per-nucleotide qualities are absent, and no much larger clonotype sits a single base away. From the cysteine through the phenylalanine, the CDR3 covers 14 amino acids. Only CDR3 DNA is held: 42 bases, read in frame from base 1. CDR1 and CDR2, per the germline V gene (reference sequence), are LNHNV and YYDKDF. V loses 5 bases, J loses 1 base, and the germline ends lie 12 bases apart. The source of the sample is a study of T cell changes during pregnancy in multiple sclerosis (dated by TCRdb to between 2018 and 2021). Background for the entire study: In women with multiple sclerosis, the researchers looked at how the T cell repertoire shifted as pregnancy progressed.

Libraries were constructed by the immunoSEQ multiplex PCR assay. Here the immuneACCESS table is served through TCRdb, limited to in-frame sequences with V and J called. Missing clones are a known gap in these copies; in checked studies unresolved V genes cover under half, and the rest lacks a known reason. For this sample the table gives some 74,000 clones, of which roughly 92% were detected only once. The ten largest make up over 2% of the sample. The sequence joins TRBV15 to TRBJ2-7; a confident D gene designation cannot be given. This receptor was obtained from a female donor with multiple sclerosis, enrolled in a pregnancy study. The material was peripheral blood, obtained before pregnancy. The DNA sequence is given as TGTGCCACCAGCCCCGTGTCCTCTTCCTACGAGCAGTACTTC. Its translation is CATSPVSSSYEQYF.